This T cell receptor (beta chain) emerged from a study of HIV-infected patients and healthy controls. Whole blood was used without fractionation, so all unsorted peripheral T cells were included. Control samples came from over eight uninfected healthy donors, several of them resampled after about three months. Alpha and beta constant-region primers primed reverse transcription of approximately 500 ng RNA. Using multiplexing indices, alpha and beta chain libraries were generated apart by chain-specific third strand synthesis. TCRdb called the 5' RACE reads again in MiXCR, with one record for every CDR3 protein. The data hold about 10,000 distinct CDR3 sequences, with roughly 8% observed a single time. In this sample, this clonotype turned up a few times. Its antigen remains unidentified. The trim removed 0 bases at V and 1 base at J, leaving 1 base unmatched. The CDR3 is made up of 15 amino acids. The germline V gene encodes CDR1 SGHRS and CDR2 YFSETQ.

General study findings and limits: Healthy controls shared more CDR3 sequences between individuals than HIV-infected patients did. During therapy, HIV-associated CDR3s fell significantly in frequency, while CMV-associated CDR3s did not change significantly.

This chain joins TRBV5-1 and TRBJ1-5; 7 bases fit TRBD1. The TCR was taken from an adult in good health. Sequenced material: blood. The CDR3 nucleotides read TGCGCCAGCAGCTTGGAGGGACAGAGCAATCAGCCCCAGCATTTT. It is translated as CASSLEGQSNQPQHF.